The TCR beta chain under discussion was sequenced for a study of blood T cell repertoires in COVID-19. About the study: Sample material is recorded as cDNA or gDNA derived from T cells, B-cell-depleted T cells, or PBMCs.

This clone came up once. This sample also contains other DNA sequences that code for the same CDR3. In the authors' methods: Counts of nucleated cells, estimated from reference gene primer amplification, were obtained. Using immunoSEQ multiplex PCR, the repertoire was profiled, and TCRdb retains in-frame clones only, with some absent. That table is the source of V, J and clone size, and D and trimming were worked out from the DNA. The table lists under 200,000 clones, about 86% of them singletons, with 5.5% to 8% in the top ten. The length of the CDR3 is 14 residues. V lost 1 base and J 1 base, leaving 6 bases between the germline ends. The germline gives CDR1 SEHNR, CDR2 FQNEAQ (reference sequence).

V usage is TRBV7-9 and J usage is TRBJ2-3; D not resolved. Material: peripheral blood. This TCR derives from a man aged 50 to 60 with active or convalescent COVID-19. The CDR3 sequence is CASSLVQGTDTQYF. For the CDR3, the DNA is TGTGCCAGCAGCTTAGTCCAGGGCACAGATACGCAGTATTTT.